Listed below are T cell receptor beta chains from one sample, sequenced in a study of cytomegalovirus exposure and HLA in healthy donors. Assay: immunoSEQ multiplex PCR; the TCRdb copy retains only in-frame clones and omits some. Among under 200,000 clones listed, about an eighth were seen once. The material sequenced was PBMCs. Every receptor here comes from a middle-aged man in good health and CMV-seropositive. CDR3s include the opening cysteine and the closing phenylalanine or tryptophan. D genes are given only for firm matches. Expanded clones are given a class, and other clones once, few, many or no size at all.

NA TRBJ1-1 NA TRBV30 TGTGCCTGGCGGACAGTAAGGGGCACTGAAGCTTTCTTT CAWRTVRGTEAFF
NA TRBJ2-3 NA TRBV30 TGTGCCTGGAGTGTACCGTCGGGGGGCGCGGGGGGCACAGATACGCAGTATTTT CAWSVPSGGAGGTDTQYF
TRBD1 TRBJ1-1 NA TRBV11-3 TGTGCCAGCAGTCGGACAGGATACGATTCGGCTTTCTTT CASSRTGYDSAFF
TRBD1 TRBJ2-1 many TRBV13 TGTGCCAGCAGCTCCCTGACAGGGGTCCTTAGAAATGAGCAGTTCTTC CASSSLTGVLRNEQFF
NA TRBJ1-5 few TRBV2 TGTGCCAGCAGGGACAGCAGGAGCAATCAGCCCCAGCATTTT CASRDSRSNQPQHF
NA TRBJ1-2 NA TRBV29-1 TGCAGCGTTTCCCGTGATGGCTACACCTTC CSVSRDGYTF
NA TRBJ2-3 few TRBV5-6 TGTGCCAGCAGCTTTCTTGTAGCGGGCACAGATACGCAGTATTTT CASSFLVAGTDTQYF
TRBD2 TRBJ2-7 NA TRBV4-1 TGCGCCAGCAGCCACAGCGCTAGCGGGGGGTCGAGCTCCTACGAGCAGTACTTC CASSHSASGGSSSYEQYF
TRBD2 TRBJ2-7 NA TRBV12-5 TGTGCTAGTGGTTTTCTAGCGGGGGGGAAGTACGAGCAGTACTTC CASGFLAGGKYEQYF
NA TRBJ1-1 NA TRBV4-1 TGCGCCAGCAGCCAAGGCGGGACGGAGAACACTGAAGCTTTCTTT CASSQGGTENTEAFF
NA TRBJ2-3 NA TRBV7-2 TGTGCCAGCAGTATAGTAGATACGCAGTATTTT CASSIVDTQYF
NA TRBJ1-3 few TRBV18 TGTGCCAGCTCCCCGCAAGCAGGAAACACCATATATTTT CASSPQAGNTIYF
NA TRBJ2-2 NA TRBV28 TGTGCCAGCAGTTTATGGGCTAGTCGAACGTTCAACACCGGGGAGCTGTTTTTT CASSLWASRTFNTGELFF
TRBD1 TRBJ1-5 NA TRBV19 TGTGCCAGTAGTATAGACGGACAGGCCCTAAGGCCCCAGCATTTT CASSIDGQALRPQHF
TRBD1 TRBJ1-1 few TRBV2 TGTGCCAGCATGACAGGGGGAACGGGAACTGAAGCTTTCTTT CASMTGGTGTEAFF
NA TRBJ2-7 NA TRBV29-1 TGCAGCGCTACAGACGGAACCTACGAGCAGTACTTC CSATDGTYEQYF
NA TRBJ2-5 few TRBV6-5 TGTGCCAGCAGACGGGGTACCTGGGAGACCCAGTACTTC CASRRGTWETQYF
NA TRBJ1-1 few TRBV7-9 TGTGCCAGCAGCGCGCAGGGTTCGTACACTGAAGCTTTCTTT CASSAQGSYTEAFF
TRBD1 TRBJ2-6 NA TRBV2 TGTGCCAGCAGCCCACCGGGACAGGGGGCGTTGGGGGCCAACGTCCTGACTTTC CASSPPGQGALGANVLTF
TRBD2 TRBJ2-5 few TRBV7-2 TGTGCCAGCAGCTTAGAGGGGACTAGCGGGGGTGTGGCCCAGTACTTC CASSLEGTSGGVAQYF
TRBD1 TRBJ1-1 few TRBV27 TGTGCCAGCAGTCTCGCTACAGGGGCTGTTGAAGCTTTCTTT CASSLATGAVEAFF
NA TRBJ2-1 NA TRBV30 TGTGCCTGGAGTCGACAGGTGAATGAGCAGTTCTTC CAWSRQVNEQFF
NA TRBJ1-2 few TRBV27 TGTGCCAGCAGTGGCAATTATGGCTACACCTTC CASSGNYGYTF
TRBD1 TRBJ1-5 NA TRBV19 TGTGCCAGTAGTGCACAGGGGAGGCCCCAGCATTTT CASSAQGRPQHF
TRBD1 TRBJ1-5 NA TRBV7-2 TGTGCCAGCAGCTTAGAACAGGGGAGCAATCAGCCCCAGCATTTT CASSLEQGSNQPQHF
TRBD1 TRBJ1-1 NA TRBV7-2 TGTGCCAGCAGCTTGACAGGGGGCGAAAATGAAGCTTTCTTT CASSLTGGENEAFF
NA TRBJ1-1 few TRBV6-5 TGTGCCAGCAGAACCCACGAAGCAATGAACACTGAAGCTTTCTTT CASRTHEAMNTEAFF
TRBD1 TRBJ1-1 few TRBV6-5 TGTGCCAGCAGAATCACAGGGGGGGGCACTGAAGCTTTCTTT CASRITGGGTEAFF
TRBD1 TRBJ1-2 NA TRBV6-5 TGTGCCAGCAGTGGGACAGGGGGACCATATGGCTACACCTTC CASSGTGGPYGYTF
NA TRBJ1-1 NA TRBV7-9 TGTGCCAGCAGCTTAGGGGCCGTTAACACTGAAGCTTTCTTT CASSLGAVNTEAFF
NA TRBJ2-1 few TRBV4-3 TGCGCCAGCAGCCAAGAGGTCGGCAGGGGGGCCTACAATGAGCAGTTCTTC CASSQEVGRGAYNEQFF
NA TRBJ2-2 few TRBV5-4 TGTGCCAGCAGCCCCACAACGAACACCGGGGAGCTGTTTTTT CASSPTTNTGELFF
TRBD1 TRBJ1-6 few TRBV7-2 TGTGCCAGCAGCCCGAGGACAGGGTATAATTCACCCCTCCACTTT CASSPRTGYNSPLHF
TRBD2 TRBJ2-5 few TRBV5-1 TGCGCCAGCTATGGGGGAGGGGCGCAAGAGACCCAGTACTTC CASYGGGAQETQYF
TRBD1 TRBJ1-5 NA TRBV28 TGTGCCAGCGGGACAGGGGGTAATCAGCCCCAGCATTTT CASGTGGNQPQHF
NA TRBJ2-3 few TRBV27 TGTGCCAGCAGTCCATACGGAGGAGGGACCAGAATAACAGATACGCAGTATTTT CASSPYGGGTRITDTQYF
NA TRBJ1-5 few TRBV6-5 TGTGCCAGCAGTTACTCAGGGGCAGATAATCAGCCCCAGCATTTT CASSYSGADNQPQHF
NA TRBJ1-2 NA TRBV9 TGTGCCAGCAGCGTTAATCCCGTCGAGGTTACTTATGGCTACACCTTC CASSVNPVEVTYGYTF
NA TRBJ2-4 NA TRBV30 TGTGCCTGGAGTCCTACTGAAGCCAAAAACATTCAGTACTTC CAWSPTEAKNIQYF
TRBD1 TRBJ2-2 NA TRBV6-1 TGTGCCAGCGAACCAGGGGGATGGACCGGGGAGCTGTTTTTT CASEPGGWTGELFF